The 28 T cell receptor beta chains given below trace back to one sample, sequenced in a study of blood T cell repertoires in COVID-19. The assay was immunoSEQ multiplex PCR, and TCRdb's table has in-frame clones only and misses some. Among 45,000 to 65,000 clones listed, 70% to 90% were seen once. The sample taken for sequencing was peripheral blood. The receptors derive from a human donor in a cohort sampled during active COVID-19.

The gene calls are TRBV30 and TRBJ1-1; a weak D match, TRBD1 (5 bases). CDR3 size: 14 residues. V gave up 1 base and J gave up 3 bases, with 12 bases separating them. Germline assignment: CDR1 GTSNPN and CDR2 SVGIG (reference sequence). The CDR3, as DNA: TGTGCCTGGAGTGAGGCAGGGTGGGACACTGAAGCTTTCTTT. Translating gives CAWSEAGWDTEAFF. Drawing the rest from reference TRBV30 and TRBJ1-1, the complete variable domain is SQTIHQWPATLVQPVGSPLSLECTVEGTSNPNLYWYRQAAGRGLQLLFYSVGIGQISSEVPQNLSASRPQDRQFILSSKKLLLSDSGFYLCAWSEAGWDTEAFFGQGTRLTVV.

The chain uses TRBV10-1 and TRBJ2-7; D perhaps matches TRBD2 (6 bases). V was pared by 2 bases and J by 4 bases, with 12 bases between. The V gene's germline CDR1 is WNHNN and CDR2 SYGVQD (reference sequence). This CDR3 is 14 amino acids long. CDR3 DNA: TGCGCCAGCAGTGAGCAGACGGGGAGGTACGAGCAGTACTTC. Translated: CASSEQTGRYEQYF.

This clone showed up just once. V and J are TRBV6-2 or TRBV6-3 and TRBJ1-5, with D unresolved. The CDR3 runs to 14 residues. V was shortened by 1 base and J by 4 bases, with 8 bases between the two germline ends. Germline CDR1 and CDR2: MNHEY and SVGEGT. Here the CDR3 reads CASSYWAANQPQHF. The DNA of the CDR3 is TGTGCCAGCAGTTACTGGGCAGCTAATCAGCCCCAGCATTTT.

V and J are TRBV30 and TRBJ2-3, with D tentatively TRBD2 (6 bases). The V gene lost 0 bases and the J gene lost 3 bases, with 13 bases spanning the gap. The germline V gene encodes CDR1 GTSNPN and CDR2 SVGIG (reference sequence). This CDR3 spans 15 amino acids. This chain's CDR3 is CAWSVRSGRTDTQYF. CDR3 bases: TGTGCCTGGAGTGTAAGGTCGGGGAGGACAGATACGCAGTATTTT.

The J gene is TRBJ1-2, the V gene TRBV12-3 or TRBV12-4; 8 nucleotides agree with TRBD1. The CDR3 sequence is 12 residues long. The J segment lost 6 bases and the V segment lost 6 bases, leaving 3 bases of the junction unmatched. The CDR3 sequence: CASRSTGDGYTF. The CDR3 region has the DNA TGTGCCAGCAGGTCGACAGGGGATGGCTACACCTTC.

This clone was seen only once. The chain couples TRBV9 to TRBJ2-5; possible D gene TRBD2, 5 bases. The germline V gene encodes CDR1 SGDLS and CDR2 YYNGEE. The V and J ends lost 0 bases and 4 bases respectively, with 13 bases between them. This CDR3 has 15 residues. The DNA of the CDR3 is TGTGCCAGCAGCGTAGATGAGCGGCCTGGAGAGACCCAGTACTTC. Translated, it gives CASSVDERPGETQYF.

The genes are TRBV12-3 or TRBV12-4 and TRBJ1-2, with a weak D call TRBD1 (6 bases). V was cut by 5 bases and J by 4 bases, with 11 bases left in between. The CDR3 runs to 13 residues. This chain's CDR3 is CASSRDRTYGYTF. The CDR3 DNA follows: TGTGCCAGCAGTAGAGACAGGACCTATGGCTACACCTTC.

The chain employs TRBV9 and TRBJ2-1; tentative D call: TRBD1 (5 bases). CDR1 is SGDLS and CDR2 is YYNGEE in the germline V gene. This CDR3 has 16 amino acids. With 0 bases removed from V and 4 bases from J, the gap between germline ends came to 14 bases. CDR3 residues: CASSVGSQGQYNEQFF. The CDR3 nucleotides read TGTGCCAGCAGCGTAGGATCCCAGGGTCAGTACAATGAGCAGTTCTTC.

The V call is TRBV4-1, the J call TRBJ2-1; the match to TRBD2 covers 8 bases. V gave up 0 bases and J gave up 6 bases; unmatched junction bases: 7. From germline, CDR1 is MGHRA and CDR2 YSYEKL. This CDR3 is built from 16 residues. CDR3 region: CASSQDRGLAFNEQFF. CDR3 bases: TGCGCCAGCAGCCAAGACCGTGGACTAGCATTCAATGAGCAGTTCTTC.

This clone has only one observation. At one end the junction does not follow the germline gene, possibly because of a read error. The chain has TRBV4-3 and TRBJ2-3; 7 positions match TRBD1. The CDR3 sequence is 12 residues long. CDR1 and CDR2 (germline): LGHNA, YSLEER. For the CDR3, the DNA is TGCGCCAGCAGCCAAGATACAAGGGGACAGCTTTTT. This encodes CASSQDTRGQLF.

This clone was detected only a few times. The chain has TRBV6-2 or TRBV6-3 and TRBJ1-5, with D tentatively TRBD1 (5 bases). This CDR3 comprises 12 residues. Trimming stripped 0 bases from V and 11 bases from J, with 8 bases between. The germline CDR1 and CDR2 sequences are MNHEY and SVGEGT. CDR3 bases: TGTGCCAGCAGTTACTCGATAGGGGCCCAGCATTTT. Amino acid sequence: CASSYSIGAQHF.

This clone is a singleton in its sample. The rearrangement joins TRBV5-1 to TRBJ1-1; D remains unclear. The germline CDR1 and CDR2 sequences are SGHRS and YFSETQ. The CDR3 consists of 17 residues. V dropped 0 bases and J dropped 0 bases, with 15 bases sitting between them. The DNA of the CDR3 is TGCGCCAGCAGCTTGGCACAGCCACCCGTGATGAACACTGAAGCTTTCTTT. Its protein product is CASSLAQPPVMNTEAFF.

The rearrangement links TRBV18 to TRBJ2-5; tentatively, D is TRBD1 (6 bases). Germline CDR1 KGHSH, CDR2 LQKENI. The CDR3 is made up of 13 amino acids. V dropped 2 bases and J dropped 2 bases, with 6 bases sitting between them. The CDR3 loop reads CASSPDRQETQYF. The CDR3 DNA reads as TGTGCCAGCTCACCAGACAGGCAAGAGACCCAGTACTTC.

The rearrangement joins TRBV19 to TRBJ2-1, with 7 bases identical to TRBD1. Germline V gene lookup returns CDR1 LNHDA and CDR2 SQIVND (reference sequence). The CDR3 extends over 15 amino acids. V dropped 6 bases and J dropped 0; count of bases not matched to a gene: 5. The CDR3 is CASRDGTDSYNEQFF. The CDR3 DNA reads as TGTGCCAGTAGGGACGGGACAGACTCCTACAATGAGCAGTTCTTC.

The CDR3 is CASSEGGYGQGAYEQYF. CDR3 bases: TGTGCCAGCAGTGAAGGGGGATACGGACAGGGGGCCTACGAGCAGTACTTC. The chain links TRBV2 to TRBJ2-7, with 10 bases lining up with TRBD1. The CDR3 extends over 17 amino acids. CDR1 is SNHLY, CDR2 FYNNEI, per germline. Losses at the gene ends were 1 base for V and 2 bases for J; bases not matched to a gene: 8.

The chain has TRBV30 and TRBJ2-1, with 7 bases aligning to TRBD2. The ends lost 5 bases at V and 8 bases at J; junction bases unmatched: 12. The CDR3 consists of 14 residues. The germline gives CDR1 GTSNPN, CDR2 SVGIG (reference sequence). CDR3 in amino acids: CAWPNGLGGDEQFF. The CDR3 coding sequence is TGTGCCTGGCCTAACGGACTAGGCGGGGATGAGCAGTTCTTC.

This sequence joins TRBV19 and TRBJ2-1, with TRBD2 matching 7 bases. There are 14 residues in the CDR3. Germline V gives CDR1 LNHDA, CDR2 SQIVND (reference sequence). V lost 6 bases, J lost 6 bases, and 8 bases stayed unmatched. CDR3 nucleotide sequence: TGTGCCAGTAGATACTCTAGCGGCATCAATGAGCAGTTCTTC. Translation gives CASRYSSGINEQFF.

This clone was seen a handful of times. The rearrangement links TRBV27 to TRBJ1-6, with D unresolved. The CDR3 has 12 residues. Trimming removed 6 bases from V and 16 bases from J, with 16 bases in between. Germline V CDR1 and CDR2: MNHEY, SMNVEV (reference sequence). The CDR3 loop is CASSPIWRPLHF. In DNA, the CDR3 is TGTGCCAGCAGCCCGATATGGAGGCCTCTCCACTTT.

The V call is TRBV2, the J call TRBJ2-4; D might be TRBD2 (6 bases). Germline V gene data show CDR1 as SNHLY and CDR2 as FYNNEI. This CDR3 spans 16 amino acids. Trimming left V 6 bases short and J 1 base short, with 16 bases between. The CDR3 spells CASSEHGSVAKNIQYF. The DNA of the CDR3 is TGTGCCAGCAGCGAACACGGGAGCGTCGCCAAAAACATTCAGTACTTC.

This chain uses TRBV29-1 with TRBJ2-7, with 8 bases identical to TRBD2. Trimming at V came to 4 bases and at J to 4 bases, leaving 6 bases not matched to a gene. The CDR3 covers 13 residues. Germline V gene sequence: CDR1 SQVTM, CDR2 ANQGSEA. The CDR3 loop is CSVAGGGGYEQYF. CDR3 sequence (DNA): TGCAGCGTTGCCGGGGGGGGTGGATACGAGCAGTACTTC.

This clone showed up just a few times. The chain joins TRBV7-3 to TRBJ1-6; tentative D call: TRBD1 (5 bases). CDR3 length: 14 amino acids. The V gene lost 3 bases and the J gene lost 9 bases, with 12 bases spanning the gap. Germline values: CDR1 SGHTA, CDR2 FQGTGA. The CDR3 DNA reads as TGTGCCAGCAGCTTCTCCGGGACTGTTTCACCCCTCCACTTT. It yields the protein CASSFSGTVSPLHF.

V and J are TRBV11-2 and TRBJ2-1; possibly TRBD1 for D (6 bases). Germline CDR1 reads SGHAT; CDR2 reads FQNNGV. The V and J ends lost 5 bases and 0 bases respectively, with 17 bases between them. This CDR3 contains 17 residues. The CDR3 coding sequence is TGTGCCAGCAGCCTGACGGGACACCTGAGCTCCTACAATGAGCAGTTCTTC. The encoded protein is CASSLTGHLSSYNEQFF.

The V gene is TRBV30, the J gene TRBJ1-2, with 9 bases that match TRBD1. Germline CDR1 is GTSNPN and CDR2 is SVGIG (reference sequence). This CDR3 has 15 residues. V shed 3 bases, J shed 3 bases, and the junction held 8 bases outside the gene matches. The CDR3 protein is CAWSPLRDRDYGYTF. The CDR3 DNA reads as TGTGCCTGGAGCCCCTTAAGGGACAGGGACTATGGCTACACCTTC.

The rearrangement uses TRBV2 and TRBJ1-5; 7 bases line up with TRBD1. Losses at the gene ends were 3 bases for V and 2 bases for J; bases not matched to a gene: 4. The germline V gene encodes CDR1 SNHLY and CDR2 FYNNEI. The CDR3 is 15 amino acids. The CDR3 DNA reads as TGTGCCAGCAGTGAGCAGGGGGTCGGCAATCAGCCCCAGCATTTT. Protein sequence: CASSEQGVGNQPQHF.

This chain links TRBV7-9 with TRBJ2-7, with TRBD2 matching 8 bases. The germline V gene has CDR1 SEHNR and CDR2 FQNEAQ (reference sequence). The CDR3 is 14 residues long. V lost 2 bases to trimming and J lost 3 bases; unmatched junction nucleotides: 3. CDR3 protein: CASSLSGSLYEQYF. The CDR3 region has the DNA TGTGCCAGCAGCTTAAGCGGGAGCCTCTACGAGCAGTACTTC.

The rearrangement uses TRBV5-1 and TRBJ2-2; 9 positions match TRBD2. The CDR3 loop spans 16 amino acids. Germline V gene data show CDR1 as SGHRS and CDR2 as YFSETQ. With 1 base clipped from V and 6 bases from J, the junction kept 7 bases outside the gene matches. The CDR3 nucleotides are TGCGCCAGCAGCTTGCTCGCGGGGGGGCTCCCCGGGGAGCTGTTTTTT. It codes for CASSLLAGGLPGELFF.

The chain combines TRBV5-1 with TRBJ1-1; possibly TRBD1 for D (6 bases). This CDR3 spans 14 amino acids. CDR1 and CDR2 from the germline V gene are SGHRS and YFSETQ. V lost 1 base, J lost 1 base, and 8 bases lay in between. CDR3 coding DNA: TGCGCCAGCAGCTTGAGGACAGAGAACACTGAAGCTTTCTTT. This codes for CASSLRTENTEAFF.

This clone was seen just once. The V and J genes are TRBV7-2 and TRBJ1-3; a possible D gene is TRBD1 (6 bases). The CDR3 is 15 residues long. Germline-derived CDR1 and CDR2 are SGHTA and FQGNSA. V shed 0 bases and J shed 4 bases, with 10 bases lying between them. Here the CDR3 DNA reads TGTGCCAGCAGCTTAGCGCAGGGGACGGGAAACACCATATATTTT. It translates to CASSLAQGTGNTIYF. The whole variable domain, filled in from reference TRBV7-2 and TRBJ1-3, reads GAGVSQSPSNKVTEKGKDVELRCDPISGHTALYWYRQSLGQGLEFLIYFQGNSAPDKSGLPSDRFSAERTGGSVSTLTIQRTQQEDSAVYLCASSLAQGTGNTIYFGEGSWLTVV.